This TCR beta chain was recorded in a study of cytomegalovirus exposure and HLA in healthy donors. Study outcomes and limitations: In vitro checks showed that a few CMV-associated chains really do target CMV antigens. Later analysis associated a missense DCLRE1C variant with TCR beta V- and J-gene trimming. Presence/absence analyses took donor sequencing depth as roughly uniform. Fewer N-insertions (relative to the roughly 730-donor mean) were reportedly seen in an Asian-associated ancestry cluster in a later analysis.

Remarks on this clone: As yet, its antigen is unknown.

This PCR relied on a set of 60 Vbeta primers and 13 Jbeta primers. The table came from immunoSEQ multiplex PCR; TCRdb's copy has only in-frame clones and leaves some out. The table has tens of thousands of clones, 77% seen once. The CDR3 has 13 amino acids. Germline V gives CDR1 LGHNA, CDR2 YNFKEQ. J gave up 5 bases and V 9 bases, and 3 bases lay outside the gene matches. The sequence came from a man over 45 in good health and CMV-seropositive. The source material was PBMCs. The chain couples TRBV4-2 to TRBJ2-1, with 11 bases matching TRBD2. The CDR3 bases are TGTGCCAGTAAGACTAGCGGGGACAATGAGCAGTTCTTC. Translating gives CASKTSGDNEQFF.